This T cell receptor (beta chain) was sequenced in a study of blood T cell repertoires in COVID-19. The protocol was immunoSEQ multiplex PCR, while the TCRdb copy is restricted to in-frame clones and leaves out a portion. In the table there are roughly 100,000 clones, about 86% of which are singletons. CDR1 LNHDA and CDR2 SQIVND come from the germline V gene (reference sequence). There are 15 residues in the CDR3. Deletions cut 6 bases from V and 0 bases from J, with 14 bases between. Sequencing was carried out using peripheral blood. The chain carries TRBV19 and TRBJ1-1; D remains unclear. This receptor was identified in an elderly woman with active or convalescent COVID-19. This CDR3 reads CASRSRGSMNTEAFF. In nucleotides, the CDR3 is TGTGCCAGTAGGTCGAGAGGAAGTATGAACACTGAAGCTTTCTTT.